This TCR beta chain is drawn from a study of response to subunit inactivated influenza vaccine. The CDR3 runs 15 residues. V shed 4 bases and J 5 bases; nucleotides not matched to a gene: 9. CDR1 is MNHEY, CDR2 SVGAGI, per germline. MiXCR, applied by TCRdb to the RT-PCR reads, yields one record per CDR3 protein. The sample lists 500,000 to 600,000 distinct CDR3 sequences; less than 8% were seen once. A few counts support this clonotype. Its matching antigen is unknown. Overall study results and limits: The authors put forward the suggestion that each seasonal influenza vaccination may bring in only a limited number of new T cells.

The receptor was derived from a man aged 50 to 75 who received an inactivated influenza vaccine. The chain joins TRBV6-5 to TRBJ1-2, with 8 bases that match TRBD1. The material sequenced was PBMCs from blood, taken roughly 24 months after vaccination. The CDR3: CASSSRTGPSYGYTF. CDR3 nucleotide sequence: TGTGCCAGCAGTTCCCGGACAGGGCCGAGTTATGGCTACACCTTC.